This T cell receptor (beta chain) was identified during a study of blood T cell repertoires in COVID-19. Overall study: PBMCs, B-cell-depleted T cells, or T cells provided the cDNA or gDNA that made up the material.

V lost 4 bases and J 0 bases, leaving 15 bases between the germline ends. The V gene's germline CDR1 is SGHRS and CDR2 YFSETQ. The CDR3 has 16 residues. Only in-frame clones appear in the TCRdb table, and some are missing; sequencing was by immunoSEQ multiplex PCR. Here the sample spans roughly 50,000 clones, more than 80% being singletons. The TCR sequence derives from a man aged 55 to 70 with acute or convalescent COVID-19. Sequences were obtained from peripheral blood. The V call is TRBV5-1, the J call TRBJ2-3, with D maybe TRBD1 (5 bases). This CDR3 reads CASSGAAIASTDTQYF. In DNA form, the CDR3 reads TGCGCCAGCAGCGGGGCAGCCATCGCTAGCACAGATACGCAGTATTTT.